A single sample gave rise to the 9 T cell receptor beta chains below, sequenced in a study of graft-versus-host responses after intestinal transplantation. Method: immunoSEQ multiplex PCR; TCRdb's copy keeps in-frame clones and lacks some. The profile shows about 84,000 clones, approximately 89% of them singletons. No antigen has been assigned to these receptors. The sample in question was unstimulated CD4+ T cells sorted from spleen or lymph node cells, obtained before transplant. Receptors were obtained from a human donor who was the organ donor for an intestinal transplant.

This sequence joins TRBV11-2 and TRBJ1-1; TRBD1 agrees at 8 bases. CDR1 is SGHAT and CDR2 is FQNNGV in the germline V gene. The CDR3 runs 14 residues. V was pared by 7 bases and J by 5 bases, with 9 bases of the junction left unmatched. CDR3 coding DNA: TGTGCCAGCAAGCCGACAGGGGCGGGTACTGAAGCTTTCTTT. This sequence encodes CASKPTGAGTEAFF.

The chain carries TRBV5-6 and TRBJ1-5; 8 positions agree with TRBD1. V dropped 4 bases and J dropped 6; count of bases not matched to a gene: 12. Germline CDR1 is SGHDT and CDR2 is YYEEEE. CDR3 length: 16 amino acids. The CDR3 loop is CASSDRTGSNSQPQHF. For the CDR3, the DNA is TGTGCCAGCAGCGACCGGACAGGGTCTAATAGTCAGCCCCAGCATTTT.

The chain joins TRBV6-1 to TRBJ2-4; D might be TRBD2 (6 bases). There are 15 residues in the CDR3. V gave up 2 bases and J gave up 7 bases, with 15 bases separating them. Per germline, CDR1 MNHNS and CDR2 SASEGT. CDR3 sequence (DNA): TGTGCCAGCAGTGAAATGTGGAGGGGCGGCAACATTCAGTACTTC. Amino acid sequence: CASSEMWRGGNIQYF.

The chain carries TRBV5-1 and TRBJ1-1; 8 nucleotides match TRBD1. This CDR3 comprises 16 residues. Germline V gene data show CDR1 as SGHRS and CDR2 as YFSETQ. The V and J ends lost 4 bases and 4 bases, in that order; junction bases with no gene match: 12. The CDR3 spells CASSPKWTGTGTEAFF. The CDR3 DNA reads TGCGCCAGCAGCCCAAAATGGACAGGGACGGGCACTGAAGCTTTCTTT.

The chain is built from TRBV19 and TRBJ2-1; 7 bases map to TRBD1. V was clipped by 4 bases and J by 7 bases; unmatched bases: 7. The CDR3 spans 14 residues. CDR1 and CDR2 from the germline V gene are LNHDA and SQIVND (reference sequence). CDR3 loop: CASSTGTVRNEQFF. CDR3 in DNA: TGTGCCAGTAGTACGGGGACAGTCCGGAATGAGCAGTTCTTC.

V usage is TRBV7-2 and J usage is TRBJ1-1; D unresolved. Germline-derived CDR1 and CDR2 are SGHTA and FQGNSA. The CDR3 sequence is 17 residues long. V was clipped by 0 bases and J by 4 bases, with 18 bases between them. The CDR3 sequence is CASSLAPGLVLGTEAFF. Written as DNA, the CDR3 is TGTGCCAGCAGCTTAGCCCCCGGACTCGTTCTGGGCACTGAAGCTTTCTTT. Supplemented by reference TRBV7-2 and TRBJ1-1, the full variable domain reads GAGVSQSPSNKVTEKGKDVELRCDPISGHTALYWYRQSLGQGLEFLIYFQGNSAPDKSGLPSDRFSAERTGGSVSTLTIQRTQQEDSAVYLCASSLAPGLVLGTEAFFGQGTRLTVV.

The chain couples TRBV27 to TRBJ2-7; TRBD2 matches at 9 bases. Per germline, CDR1 MNHEY and CDR2 SMNVEV (reference sequence). The CDR3 has 14 amino acids. After removal of 4 bases from V and 11 bases from J, the junction contained 12 bases not matched to a gene. CDR3 sequence: CASSSTPLAGTKYF. DNA of the CDR3: TGTGCCAGCAGTTCAACCCCCCTAGCGGGAACGAAGTACTTC.

The rearrangement joins TRBV7-8 to TRBJ2-2; TRBD2 matches at 9 bases. Germline V gene sequence: CDR1 SGHVS, CDR2 FQNEAQ. The CDR3 covers 15 residues. CDR3 loop: CAERFSGGNTGELFF. CDR3 nucleotides: TGTGCGGAACGTTTTAGCGGGGGGAACACCGGGGAGCTGTTTTTT.

This clone was recorded only once. The chain combines TRBV5-1 with TRBJ2-1; 8 bases agree with TRBD2. The CDR3 runs 13 residues. The germline CDR1 and CDR2 sequences are SGHRS and YFSETQ. Trimming took 6 bases from V and 9 from J; bases not matched to a gene: 8. The CDR3 nucleotides are TGCGCCAGCAAGACTAGCGAGGAAAGTGAGCAGTTCTTC. Protein sequence: CASKTSEESEQFF.